Below, one TCR beta chain is given with its context. Its antigen specificity is not known. The record has no base qualities; no much larger clone is one base away. The sample comes from a study of cytomegalovirus exposure and HLA in healthy donors listed by TCRdb under 2017. Describing the broader study: According to a later analysis, one platform produced both the roughly 110 validation repertoires and the approximately 600 repertoires of the first cohort. The study aimed to test whether cataloging public T cell receptors could reveal signatures of past pathogen exposure. A separate validation cohort of 100 to 150 different subjects was used in addition to the approximately 610-subject first cohort. High-throughput TCR immunosequencing, statistical association of individual TCRs with disease status, and machine learning were combined to predict cytomegalovirus infection status.

Results the study describes overall, beyond this receptor: The authors suggested that the approach could potentially be extended to other disease states and immunological phenotypes. A later analysis lacked HLA typing for the validation cohort, so it scored co-occurrence in that cohort across all 110 or so repertoires. A later analysis found that TCRs clustered in the first cohort also tended to co-occur in the 120 validation repertoires, with 94% of cluster scores above 0. Cytomegalovirus status was reported to be diagnosed by the classifier with high specificity and sensitivity in both the original and validation cohorts. A few of the identified cytomegalovirus-associated TCR beta chains were confirmed in vitro to be specific for cytomegalovirus antigens. The study gave a list of some 150 TCR beta chains associated with cytomegalovirus. Most TCR sequences were seen in very few donors, while some public TCRs were found in many individuals.

The library was built by means of the immunoSEQ multiplex PCR assay. The study's processing was this. A statistical classification framework was built for diagnosing cytomegalovirus status from the catalog of TCR beta chain sequences. The immuneACCESS repertoire file appears here via TCRdb, limited to in-frame rearrangements. These files lack a portion of the clones; in checked studies, under half of the deficit traces to unresolved V genes, and the cause of the others is not known. V, J and clone size are those of that table, while D and trimming were read from the DNA. This sample is represented by about 63,000 clones; roughly 90% of them were singletons. The ten largest clones add up to 1% to 1.5% of the sample. The donors were included in the validation cohort of 120 subjects, a group kept apart from the roughly 700-subject first cohort. Sequencing used PBMCs. The clonotype was recovered from a woman aged 18-29 years in good health and CMV-seronegative.

The CDR3: CASSLGRATGGVTQYF. DNA sequence: TGCGCCAGCAGCTTAGGGCGGGCGACAGGGGGCGTCACCCAGTACTTC. The rearranged segments are TRBV5-1 and TRBJ2-5; TRBD1 lines up with 10 middle nucleotides. Unmatched junction bases come to 12, with V trimmed by 2 bases and J by 8 bases. The CDR3 sequence holds 16 residues, the cysteine and phenylalanine included. Only the CDR3 DNA stays, 48 bases, in frame from base 1. Reading the germline V gene gives CDR1 SGHRS and CDR2 YFSETQ.